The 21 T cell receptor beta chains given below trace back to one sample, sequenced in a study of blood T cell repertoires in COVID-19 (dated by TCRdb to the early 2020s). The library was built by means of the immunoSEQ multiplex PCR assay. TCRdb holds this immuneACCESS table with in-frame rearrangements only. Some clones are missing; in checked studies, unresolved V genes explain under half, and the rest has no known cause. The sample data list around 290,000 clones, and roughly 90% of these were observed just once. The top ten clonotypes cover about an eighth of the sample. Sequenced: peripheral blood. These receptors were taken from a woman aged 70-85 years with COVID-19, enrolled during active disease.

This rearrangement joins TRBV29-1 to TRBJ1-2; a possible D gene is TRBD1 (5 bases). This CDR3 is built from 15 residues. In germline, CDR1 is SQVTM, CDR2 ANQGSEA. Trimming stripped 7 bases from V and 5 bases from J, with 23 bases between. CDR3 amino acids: CSATDSGGAGYGYTF. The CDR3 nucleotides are TGCAGCGCCACCGATTCTGGGGGTGCGGGGTATGGCTACACCTTC.

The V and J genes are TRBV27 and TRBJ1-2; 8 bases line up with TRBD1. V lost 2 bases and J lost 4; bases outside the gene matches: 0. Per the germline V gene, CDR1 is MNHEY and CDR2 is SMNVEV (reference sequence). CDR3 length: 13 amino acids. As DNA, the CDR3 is TGTGCCAGCAGTTTAACAGGGGGCTATGGCTACACCTTC. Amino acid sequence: CASSLTGGYGYTF.

CDR3 sequence reads: CASTQGSTDTQYF. DNA of the CDR3: TGCGCCAGCACACAGGGCAGCACAGATACGCAGTATTTT. The chain employs TRBV5-1 and TRBJ2-3; maybe TRBD1 (6 bases). CDR3 length equals 13 residues. V dropped 6 bases and J dropped 0 bases, with 8 bases sitting between them. Germline values: CDR1 SGHRS, CDR2 YFSETQ.

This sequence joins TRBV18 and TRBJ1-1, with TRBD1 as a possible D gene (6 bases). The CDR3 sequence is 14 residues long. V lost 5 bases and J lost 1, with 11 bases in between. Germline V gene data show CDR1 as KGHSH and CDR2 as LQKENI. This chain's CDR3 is CASSEQGENTEAFF. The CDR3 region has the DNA TGTGCCAGCTCAGAACAGGGAGAGAACACTGAAGCTTTCTTT.

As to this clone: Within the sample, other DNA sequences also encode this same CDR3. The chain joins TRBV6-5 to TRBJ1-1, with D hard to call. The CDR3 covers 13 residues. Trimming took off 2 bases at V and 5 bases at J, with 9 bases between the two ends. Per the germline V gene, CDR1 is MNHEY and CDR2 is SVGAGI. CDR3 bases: TGTGCCAGCAGTTACGGAGGTGGAACTGAAGCTTTCTTT. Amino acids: CASSYGGGTEAFF.

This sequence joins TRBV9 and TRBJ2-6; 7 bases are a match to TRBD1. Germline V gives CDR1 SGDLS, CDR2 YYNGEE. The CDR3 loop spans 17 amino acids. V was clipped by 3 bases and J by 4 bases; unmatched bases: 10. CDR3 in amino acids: CASSDTQGQGGANVLTF. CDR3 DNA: TGTGCCAGCAGCGACACACAGGGGCAAGGGGGGGCCAACGTCCTGACTTTC.

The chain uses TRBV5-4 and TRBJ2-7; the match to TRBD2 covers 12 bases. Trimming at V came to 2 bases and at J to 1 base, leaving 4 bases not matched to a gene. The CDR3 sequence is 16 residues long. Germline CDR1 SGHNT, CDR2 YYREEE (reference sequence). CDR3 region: CASSFRTSGVSYEQYF. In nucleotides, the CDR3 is TGTGCCAGCAGCTTTAGGACTAGCGGGGTTTCCTACGAGCAGTACTTC.

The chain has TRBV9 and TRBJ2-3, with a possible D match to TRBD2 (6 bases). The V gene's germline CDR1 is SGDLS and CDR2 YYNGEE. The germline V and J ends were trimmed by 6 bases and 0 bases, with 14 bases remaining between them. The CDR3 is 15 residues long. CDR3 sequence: CASKPGAGSTDTQYF. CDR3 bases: TGTGCCAGCAAACCGGGCGCGGGAAGCACAGATACGCAGTATTTT.

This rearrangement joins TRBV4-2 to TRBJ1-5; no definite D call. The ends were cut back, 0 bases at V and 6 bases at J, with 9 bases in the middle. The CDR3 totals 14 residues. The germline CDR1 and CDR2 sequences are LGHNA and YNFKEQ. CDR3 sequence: CASSQDPASQPQHF. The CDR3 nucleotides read TGTGCCAGCAGCCAAGATCCCGCGAGTCAGCCCCAGCATTTT.

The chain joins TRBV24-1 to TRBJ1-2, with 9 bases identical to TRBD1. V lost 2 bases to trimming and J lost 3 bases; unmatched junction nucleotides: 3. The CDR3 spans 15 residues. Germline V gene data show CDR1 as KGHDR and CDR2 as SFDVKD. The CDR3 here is CATSDSGTGHYGYTF. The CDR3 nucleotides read TGTGCCACCAGTGATTCGGGGACAGGGCACTATGGCTACACCTTC.

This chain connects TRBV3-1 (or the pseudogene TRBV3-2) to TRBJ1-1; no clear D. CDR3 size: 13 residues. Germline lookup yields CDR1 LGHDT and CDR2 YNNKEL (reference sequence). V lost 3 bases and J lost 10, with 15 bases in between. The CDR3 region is CASSHDQREIAFF. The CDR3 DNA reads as TGTGCCAGCAGCCATGATCAGCGGGAAATAGCTTTCTTT.

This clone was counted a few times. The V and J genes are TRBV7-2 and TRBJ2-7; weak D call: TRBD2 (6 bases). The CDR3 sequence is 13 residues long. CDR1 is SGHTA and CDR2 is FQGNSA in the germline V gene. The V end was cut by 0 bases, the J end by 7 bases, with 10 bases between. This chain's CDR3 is CASSLAVAGEQYF. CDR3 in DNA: TGTGCCAGCAGCTTAGCGGTGGCGGGAGAGCAGTACTTC.

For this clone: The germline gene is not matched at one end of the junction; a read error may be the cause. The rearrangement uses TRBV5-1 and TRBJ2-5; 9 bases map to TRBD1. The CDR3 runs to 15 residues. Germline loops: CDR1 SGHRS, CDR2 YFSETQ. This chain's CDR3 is CANSFGQGYQETQYF. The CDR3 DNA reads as TGCGCCAACAGCTTCGGACAGGGGTACCAAGAGACCCAGTACTTC.

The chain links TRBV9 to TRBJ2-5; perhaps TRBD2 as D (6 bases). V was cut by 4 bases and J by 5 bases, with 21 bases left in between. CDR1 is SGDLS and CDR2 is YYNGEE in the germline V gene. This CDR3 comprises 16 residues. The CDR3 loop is CASSYRPLGGVETQYF. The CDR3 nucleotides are TGTGCCAGCAGCTACCGGCCCCTAGGAGGGGTGGAGACCCAGTACTTC.

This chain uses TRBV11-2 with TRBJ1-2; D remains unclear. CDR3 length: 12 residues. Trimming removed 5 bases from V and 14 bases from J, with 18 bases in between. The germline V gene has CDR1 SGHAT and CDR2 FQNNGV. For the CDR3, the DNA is TGTGCCAGCAGCCTCCCCTTTGAGCGTGAAACCTTC. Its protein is CASSLPFERETF.

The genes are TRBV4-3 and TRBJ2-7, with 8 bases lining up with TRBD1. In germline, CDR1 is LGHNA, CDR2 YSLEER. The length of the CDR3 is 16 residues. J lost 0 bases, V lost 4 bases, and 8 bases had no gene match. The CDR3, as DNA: TGCGCCAGCAGCCCAACCTTCACAGGGGGCTCCTACGAGCAGTACTTC. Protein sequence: CASSPTFTGGSYEQYF.

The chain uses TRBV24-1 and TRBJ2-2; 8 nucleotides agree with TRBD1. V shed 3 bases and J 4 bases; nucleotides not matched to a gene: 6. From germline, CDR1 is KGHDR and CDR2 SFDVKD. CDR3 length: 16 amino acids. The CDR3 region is CATSDTQGAATGELFF. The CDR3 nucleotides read TGTGCCACCAGTGATACCCAGGGGGCAGCCACCGGGGAGCTGTTTTTT.

CDR3 sequence reads: CASSLSGLAGEQYF. The CDR3 DNA sequence: TGTGCCAGCAGTTTATCGGGACTAGCGGGCGAGCAGTACTTC. The chain has TRBV28 and TRBJ2-7, with 12 bases that match TRBD2. Per germline, CDR1 MDHEN and CDR2 SYDVKM. The CDR3 has 14 amino acids. Trimming removed 1 base from V and 6 bases from J; junction bases left unmatched: 1.

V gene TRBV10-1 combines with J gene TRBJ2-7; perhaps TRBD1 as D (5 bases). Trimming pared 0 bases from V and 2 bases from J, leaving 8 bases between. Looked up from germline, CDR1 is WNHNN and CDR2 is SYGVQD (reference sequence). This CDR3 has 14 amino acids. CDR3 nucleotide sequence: TGCGCCAGCAGTGAGTCCAGGGTCCCCTACGAGCAGTACTTC. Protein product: CASSESRVPYEQYF.

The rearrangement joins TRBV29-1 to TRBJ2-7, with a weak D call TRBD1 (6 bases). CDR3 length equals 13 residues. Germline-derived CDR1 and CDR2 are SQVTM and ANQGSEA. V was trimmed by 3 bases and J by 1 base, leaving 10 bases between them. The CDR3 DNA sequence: TGCAGCGTTGAGGGACAAAAATCCTACGAGCAGTACTTC. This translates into CSVEGQKSYEQYF.

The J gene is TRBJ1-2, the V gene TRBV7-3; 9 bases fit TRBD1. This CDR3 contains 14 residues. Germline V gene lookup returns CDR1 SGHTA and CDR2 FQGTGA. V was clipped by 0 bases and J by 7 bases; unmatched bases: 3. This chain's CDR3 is CASSLTRDRVGYTF. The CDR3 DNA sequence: TGTGCCAGCAGCTTAACCCGGGACAGGGTTGGCTACACCTTC.